This T cell receptor beta chain stems from a study of blood T cells in healthy people across ages. Using a J-beta primer mix together with a sample-barcoded 5' primer, a second PCR was run for about 6 to 11 cycles. Every sample returned 3 million or more CDR3-containing paired-end reads. MiXCR was run by TCRdb on the 5' RACE reads, yielding one entry per CDR3 protein. The sample shows 910,000 or so distinct CDR3 sequences, roughly half of them seen only once. CDR3 length: 20 amino acids. The V and J ends lost 1 base and 1 base, in that order; junction bases with no gene match: 15. V and J are TRBV12-3 or TRBV12-4 and TRBJ2-3, with 9 bases lining up with TRBD2. The sequencing sample was made of blood. This receptor was obtained from an older woman in good health. The CDR3 bases are TGTGCCAGCAGTTTAGAAGGTCTAGCGGGAATCGGCGGGCGCACAGATACGCAGTATTTT. This encodes CASSLEGLAGIGGRTDTQYF.